Sequencing of this T cell receptor (beta chain) was carried out in a study of blood T cell repertoires in COVID-19. Across the whole study: Acute-phase and convalescent COVID-19 samples originated in the United States, Italy and Spain.

Per the germline V gene, CDR1 is MNHEY and CDR2 is SMNVEV (reference sequence). The trim removed 4 bases at V and 7 bases at J, leaving 11 bases unmatched. The CDR3 is made up of 15 amino acids. Original data processing: Reference gene primer amplification in the assay estimated nucleated cell counts. TCRdb keeps only in-frame clones here, not all; method: immunoSEQ multiplex PCR. The V and J calls and the clone size are those of that table, but D and trimming were determined from the DNA. The data show under 250,000 clones, 84% seen once. The chain links TRBV27 to TRBJ2-7; 9 nucleotides match TRBD2. This receptor was obtained from a woman between 45 and 65 years old with active or convalescent COVID-19. Sequences were obtained from peripheral blood. The CDR3 loop reads CASSSGGGRGREQYF. DNA for the CDR3: TGTGCCAGCAGTTCGGGGGGCGGGAGGGGAAGAGAGCAGTACTTC.